The entry below gives a single T cell receptor beta chain sequence along with its context. Its target is not known. Healthy Caucasians from Russia aged roughly 6 to 90 served as donors. For the second PCR, which ran for roughly 6 to 12 cycles, a sample-barcoded 5' primer and a J-beta primer mix were used. TCRdb re-called the 5' RACE reads with MiXCR, one entry per CDR3 protein. The repertoire includes hundreds of thousands of distinct CDR3 sequences, roughly 43% of them detected once, and roughly 25% sits in the top ten. The sample comes from a study of blood T cells in healthy people across ages. Germline lookup yields CDR1 KGHSH and CDR2 LQKENI. This CDR3 contains 16 residues. Study conclusions and caveats: Considered underestimates were the diversity estimates obtained from one million T cells. CMV infection status of these donors was not known. TCR beta diversity tracked closely with naive T cell percentage.

The chain joins TRBV18 to TRBJ2-7, with a tentative D call TRBD1 (6 bases). The assigned J gene may be wrong: the sequence end matches TRBJ2-5 better. The sequenced sample consisted of blood. This receptor was identified in an elderly man in good health. This CDR3 is CASSPPLAYQGETQYF. The CDR3 DNA sequence: TGTGCCAGCTCACCACCCTTGGCTTACCAGGGGGAGACCCAGTACTTC.